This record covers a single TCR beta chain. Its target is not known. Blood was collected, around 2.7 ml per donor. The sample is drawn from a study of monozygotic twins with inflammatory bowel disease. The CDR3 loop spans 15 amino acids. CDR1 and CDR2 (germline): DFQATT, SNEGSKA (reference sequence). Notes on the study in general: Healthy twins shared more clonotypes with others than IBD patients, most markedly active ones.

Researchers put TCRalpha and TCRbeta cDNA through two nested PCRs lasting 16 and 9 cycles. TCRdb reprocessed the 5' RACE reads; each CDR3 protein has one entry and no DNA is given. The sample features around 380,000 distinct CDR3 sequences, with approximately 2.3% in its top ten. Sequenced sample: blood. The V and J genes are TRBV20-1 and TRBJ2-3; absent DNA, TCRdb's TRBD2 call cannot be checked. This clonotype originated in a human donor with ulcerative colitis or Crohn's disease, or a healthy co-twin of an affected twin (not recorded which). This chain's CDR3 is CSASSGPLGTDTQYF.